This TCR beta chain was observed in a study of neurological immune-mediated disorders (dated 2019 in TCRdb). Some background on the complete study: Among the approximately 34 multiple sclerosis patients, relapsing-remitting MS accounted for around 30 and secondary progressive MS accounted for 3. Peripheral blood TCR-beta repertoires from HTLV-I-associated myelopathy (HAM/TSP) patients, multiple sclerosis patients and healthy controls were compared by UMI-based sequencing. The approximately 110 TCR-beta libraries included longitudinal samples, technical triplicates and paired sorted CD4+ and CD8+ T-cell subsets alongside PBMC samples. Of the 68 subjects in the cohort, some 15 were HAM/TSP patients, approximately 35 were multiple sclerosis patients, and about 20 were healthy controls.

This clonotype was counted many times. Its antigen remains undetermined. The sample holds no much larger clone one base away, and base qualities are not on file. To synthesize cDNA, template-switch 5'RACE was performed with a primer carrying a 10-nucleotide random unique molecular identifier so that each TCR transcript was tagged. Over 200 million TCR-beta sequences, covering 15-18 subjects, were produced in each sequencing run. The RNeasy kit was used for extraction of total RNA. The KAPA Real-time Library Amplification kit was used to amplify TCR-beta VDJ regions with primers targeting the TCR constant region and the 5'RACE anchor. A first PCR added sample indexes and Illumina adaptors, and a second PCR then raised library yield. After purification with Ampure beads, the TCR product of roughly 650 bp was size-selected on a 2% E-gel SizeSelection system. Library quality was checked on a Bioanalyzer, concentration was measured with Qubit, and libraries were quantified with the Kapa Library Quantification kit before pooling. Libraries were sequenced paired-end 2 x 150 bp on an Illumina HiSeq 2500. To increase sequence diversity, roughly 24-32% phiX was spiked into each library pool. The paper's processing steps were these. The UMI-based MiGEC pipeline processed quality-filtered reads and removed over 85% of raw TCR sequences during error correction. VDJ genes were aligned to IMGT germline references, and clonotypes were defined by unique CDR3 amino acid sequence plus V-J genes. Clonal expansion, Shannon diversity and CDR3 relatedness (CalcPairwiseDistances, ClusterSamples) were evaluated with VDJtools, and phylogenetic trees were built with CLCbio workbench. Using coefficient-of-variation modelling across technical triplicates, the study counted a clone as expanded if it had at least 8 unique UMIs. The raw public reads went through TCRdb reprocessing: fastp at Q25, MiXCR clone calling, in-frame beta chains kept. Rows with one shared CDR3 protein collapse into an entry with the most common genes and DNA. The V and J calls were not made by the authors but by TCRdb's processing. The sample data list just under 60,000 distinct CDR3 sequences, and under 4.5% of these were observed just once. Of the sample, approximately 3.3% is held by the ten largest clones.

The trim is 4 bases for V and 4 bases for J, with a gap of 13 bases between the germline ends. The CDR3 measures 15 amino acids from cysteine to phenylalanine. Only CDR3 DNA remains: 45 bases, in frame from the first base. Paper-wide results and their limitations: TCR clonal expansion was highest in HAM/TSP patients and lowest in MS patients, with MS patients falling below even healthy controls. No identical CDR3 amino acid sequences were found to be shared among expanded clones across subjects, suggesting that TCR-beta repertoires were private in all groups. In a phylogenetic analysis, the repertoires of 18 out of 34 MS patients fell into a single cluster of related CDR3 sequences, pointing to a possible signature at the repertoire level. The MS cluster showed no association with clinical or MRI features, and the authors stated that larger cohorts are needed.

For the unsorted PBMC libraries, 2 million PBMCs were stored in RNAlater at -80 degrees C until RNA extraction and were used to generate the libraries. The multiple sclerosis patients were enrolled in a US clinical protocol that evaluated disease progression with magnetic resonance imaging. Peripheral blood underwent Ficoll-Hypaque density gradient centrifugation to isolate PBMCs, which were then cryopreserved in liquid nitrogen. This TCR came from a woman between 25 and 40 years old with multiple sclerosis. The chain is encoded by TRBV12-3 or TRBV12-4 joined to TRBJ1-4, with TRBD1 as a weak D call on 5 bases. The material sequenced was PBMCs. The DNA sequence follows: TGTGCCAGCAGTTCCGACCGGACAAATAATGAAAAACTGTTTTTT. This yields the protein CASSSDRTNNEKLFF.